This T cell receptor (beta chain) appears in the sequencing data of a study of human T cells and chemical hapten exposure. Study-level background: Per-sample TCR yield variability stemmed mainly from small pooled library volume differences. Study-wide results and caveats: The study found expanded TCRs formed significantly more large CDR3 similarity clusters than controls.

The CDR3 length is 12 residues. The germline V gene encodes CDR1 GTSNPN and CDR2 SVGIG (reference sequence). The authors' processing: A typical sample had around 90,000 TCRs, with about 20,000 to 750,000 overall. TCRdb called the RACE reads again in MiXCR, with one record for every CDR3 protein. The V and J calls come from TCRdb's annotation, not from the publication. The sample carries 65,000 to 95,000 distinct CDR3 sequences, around 6.7% recorded once. This clonotype appeared a few times. Its antigen is as yet unknown. An end of the junction differs from the germline gene, which may be a read error. Time point defined: patch test 2, 6 weeks after DPC sensitization. The treatment was: therapeutic diphenylcyclopropenone sensitization with weekly scalp DPC. People who gave samples had alopecia, were 18 to 70 years old, and were suitable for DPC.

This material consisted of whole blood, taken in connection with sensitization to the hapten diphenylcyclopropenone (DPC). The genes are TRBV30 and TRBJ1-4; D not certain. The receptor was derived from a woman between 25 and 40 years old with alopecia areata. Some clones in this sample may be carry-over from other donors' samples. The CDR3 DNA reads as TGTGCCTGGAGTGTTTTGGATAGGCCTGAAGTTTTT. As protein: CAWSVLDRPEVF. Filled out from reference TRBV30 and TRBJ1-4, the complete variable domain reads SQTIHQWPATLVQPVGSPLSLECTVEGTSNPNLYWYRQAAGRGLQLLFYSVGIGQISSEVPQNLSASRPQDRQFILSSKKLLLSDSGFYLCAWSVLDRPEVFGSGTQLSVL.